This T cell receptor beta chain came from a study of blood T cell repertoires in COVID-19. Study summary: T cells, B-cell-depleted T cells, or PBMCs supplied cDNA or gDNA.

CDR1 is SGDLS, CDR2 YYNGEE, per germline. This CDR3 region has 17 residues. V lost 1 base and J 3 bases, leaving 19 bases between the germline ends. In the original analysis: Reference gene primers were amplified, and this amplification served to estimate nucleated cell counts. Method: immunoSEQ multiplex PCR; TCRdb's copy keeps in-frame clones and lacks some. V and J calls and clone size are as listed in that table; D and trimming were resolved from the DNA. The sample yields about 180,000 clones, approximately 86% seen once. The sequencing sample was made of peripheral blood. The receptor was isolated from a woman aged 45-65 years with acute or convalescent COVID-19. The V and J genes are TRBV9 and TRBJ1-1; D is perhaps TRBD1 (5 bases). The CDR3 coding sequence is TGTGCCAGCAGCGTAAGGCCCCATGGTCAGGGTGACACTGAAGCTTTCTTT. Protein: CASSVRPHGQGDTEAFF.